This TCR beta chain was profiled in a study of T cell repertoires in cytomegalovirus infection. V gave up 6 bases and J gave up 1 base; unmatched junction bases: 9. Germline CDR1 is SGHRS and CDR2 is YFSETQ. The CDR3 runs 16 residues. This clonotype has just a few counts. Its antigen is undetermined. TCRdb processed the reads anew with MiXCR; each CDR3 protein has one entry. The sample records about half a million distinct CDR3 sequences, roughly 43% being singletons. The chain is built from TRBV5-1 and TRBJ1-5, with 8 nucleotides matching TRBD1. This receptor was taken from a human donor in good health (CMV status not recorded). Some clones in this sample may be carry-over from other donors' samples. Here the sequenced sample was cultured PBMCs, taken from culture after CMV antigen stimulation. This CDR3 is CASTTGGPWSNQPQHF. Here the CDR3 DNA reads TGCGCCAGCACTACAGGGGGGCCTTGGAGCAATCAGCCCCAGCATTTT. The variable domain in full, completed from reference TRBV5-1 and TRBJ1-5, reads KAGVTQTPRYLIKTRGQQVTLSCSPISGHRSVSWYQQTPGQGLQFLFEYFSETQRNKGNFPGRFSGRQFSNSRSEMNVSTLELGDSALYLCASTTGGPWSNQPQHFGDGTRLSIL.